These 10 T cell receptor beta chains were sequenced from one sample in a study of blood T cell repertoires in COVID-19. Produced via immunoSEQ multiplex PCR; TCRdb's table is partial and in-frame only. Of 150,000 to 200,000 clones listed, around 90% are singletons. Sequencing was carried out using PBMCs or T cells enriched from blood (not recorded which). The receptor source for this set is a woman younger than 35 who had recovered from COVID-19.

In DNA form, the CDR3 reads TGTGCCAGCAGCATGGGACAGGGTAATATGAACACTGAAGCTTTCTTT. It codes for CASSMGQGNMNTEAFF. This chain joins TRBV5-4 and TRBJ1-1; 9 positions match TRBD1. This CDR3 region has 16 residues. The V gene end was trimmed by 4 bases and the J gene end by 0 bases; junction bases not matched to a gene: 7. From germline, CDR1 is SGHNT and CDR2 YYREEE (reference sequence).

The V call is TRBV11-2, the J call TRBJ1-4; D not certain. Trimming cost V 5 bases and J 7 bases, with 20 bases left between them. The CDR3 totals 16 residues. Per the germline V gene, CDR1 is SGHAT and CDR2 is FQNNGV. CDR3 bases: TGTGCCAGCAGCCCGACCGGGGAGAGGGAGGCTGAAAAACTGTTTTTT. Protein: CASSPTGEREAEKLFF.

The V and J genes are TRBV5-1 and TRBJ1-1; a possible D gene is TRBD1 (6 bases). The CDR3 has 14 amino acids. CDR1 SGHRS and CDR2 YFSETQ come from the germline V gene. The germline V and J ends were trimmed by 0 bases and 6 bases, with 12 bases remaining between them. The CDR3, as DNA: TGCGCCAGCAGCTTGGCCCAGGGGTCGGCTGAAGCTTTCTTT. Protein product: CASSLAQGSAEAFF. The complete variable domain, with remaining parts taken from reference TRBV5-1 and TRBJ1-1, reads KAGVTQTPRYLIKTRGQQVTLSCSPISGHRSVSWYQQTPGQGLQFLFEYFSETQRNKGNFPGRFSGRQFSNSRSEMNVSTLELGDSALYLCASSLAQGSAEAFFGQGTRLTVV.

This chain links TRBV5-1 with TRBJ2-5; 8 positions agree with TRBD1. With V trimmed by 3 bases and J by 5 bases, 6 bases remained unmatched. The CDR3 consists of 14 residues. Germline-derived CDR1 and CDR2 are SGHRS and YFSETQ. Written as DNA, the CDR3 is TGCGCCAGCAGCTCCCGACAGGGGAGGGAGACCCAGTACTTC. This encodes CASSSRQGRETQYF.

The chain joins TRBV2 to TRBJ2-3; TRBD2 agrees at 11 bases. The CDR3 totals 15 residues. In germline, CDR1 is SNHLY, CDR2 FYNNEI. V was clipped by 6 bases and J by 0 bases; unmatched bases: 2. The CDR3 is CASRRTSGSTDTQYF. The DNA for the CDR3 is TGTGCCAGCAGGAGGACTAGCGGGAGCACAGATACGCAGTATTTT.

The chain joins TRBV18 to TRBJ2-3, with TRBD2 matching 7 bases. CDR3 size: 14 residues. J was trimmed by 0 bases and V by 4 bases; bases with no gene match: 1. From germline, CDR1 is KGHSH and CDR2 LQKENI. CDR3 amino acids: CASSLSGSTDTQYF. CDR3 nucleotides: TGTGCCAGCTCACTTAGCGGGAGCACAGATACGCAGTATTTT.

This clone was detected only once. The rearrangement uses TRBV9 and TRBJ2-5, with TRBD2 as a possible D gene (6 bases). From germline, CDR1 is SGDLS and CDR2 YYNGEE. The length of the CDR3 is 14 residues. The V end lost 5 bases, the J end lost 5 bases, and 16 bases lay between the germline ends. The CDR3 sequence: CASSVSGTGETQYF. CDR3 DNA: TGTGCCAGCAGTGTTAGCGGTACTGGGGAGACCCAGTACTTC.

This clone occurred a few times. The CDR3: CASSDPGTSYEQYF. CDR3 DNA sequence: TGTGCCAGCAGTGATCCCGGGACTAGCTACGAGCAGTACTTC. The rearrangement uses TRBV6-1 and TRBJ2-7; TRBD2 aligns across 8 bases. This CDR3 contains 14 residues. The germline CDR1 and CDR2 sequences are MNHNS and SASEGT. V trimming: 3 bases; J trimming: 3 bases; junction bases outside the gene matches: 4.

The chain carries TRBV18 and TRBJ2-1; the D is unclear. V was shortened by 4 bases and J by 6 bases, with 16 bases between the two germline ends. Looked up from germline, CDR1 is KGHSH and CDR2 is LQKENI. This CDR3 comprises 15 residues. The CDR3 DNA sequence: TGTGCCAGCTCACTACCGTCGGCGGTTTTCAATGAGCAGTTCTTC. Translating gives CASSLPSAVFNEQFF.

The chain uses TRBV27 and TRBJ1-2, with 7 nucleotides matching TRBD1. Germline values: CDR1 MNHEY, CDR2 SMNVEV (reference sequence). The length of the CDR3 is 15 residues. Unmatched junction bases numbered 11, after V lost 6 bases and J lost 4 bases. DNA for the CDR3: TGTGCCAGCAGCCCCCAGGGGGACCGCCCCTATGGCTACACCTTC. Translation gives CASSPQGDRPYGYTF.